This TCR beta chain was obtained from a study of PD-1 blockade in classical Hodgkin lymphoma (dated by TCRdb to 2018 to 2020). With regard to the full study: Nivolumab dosing was 3 mg/kg intravenously every 2 weeks, continuing until either disease progression or unacceptable toxicity. A peripheral blood immune signature of response to PD-1 blockade in classical Hodgkin lymphoma was defined using TCR beta sequencing and CyTOF. What the research found in general, with its limitations: Diversity was lower in patients who began nivolumab less than 1 year after ASCT, so these patients were left out of later analyses to avoid confounding by immune reconstitution. The study was restricted to a single clinical trial cohort, and the causes of repertoire differences, possibly disease activity or prior therapy, were left undefined. Baseline diversity similar to that of newly diagnosed patients was observed in trial patients achieving complete response, whereas significantly lower diversity was observed in partial responders and progressors. Baseline TCR diversity was reported to be lower in newly diagnosed patients than in healthy donors, and even lower in relapsed/refractory patients. CD4+ but not CD8+ TCR diversity rose significantly by C4D1 (p=0.0027 vs p=0.16), most apparent in complete responders (p=0.02).

Comment on this clone: It lacks a known antigen. The input lacks base qualities; no much larger clone sits a single base away.

Genomic DNA was isolated using the Qiagen DNeasy kit from unsorted PBMCs as well as from negatively selected CD4+ and CD8+ fractions. TCR beta CDR3 regions were amplified by immunoSEQ multiplex PCR using primers annealing to V and J segments. A synthetic immune receptor repertoire was used to minimize amplification bias, and any remaining bias was removed computationally after sequencing. Per the source publication's procedure: Repertoire diversity was quantified as the Shannon entropy index using custom Python scripts. Unsorted, CD4+ and CD8+ repertoires were analyzed separately, except for combined analyses in which CD4+ and CD8+ sequences were merged in silico. Clonal expansion was defined as at least a 2-fold frequency increase after treatment relative to C1D1, with a pseudocount of 0.5 for undetected baseline clones. Singleton clones were defined as clones with 0 or 1 copy at C1D1, and non-singleton clones were defined as clones with 2 or more copies. Clones expanded in unsorted samples were labelled as CD4+, CD8+ or unknown by matching protein sequences in sorted samples from the same patient. Wilcoxon tests on paired samples were used to test changes in diversity from C1D1 to C4D1. Entries here come from immuneACCESS through TCRdb and include only in-frame sequences with V and J called. Some clones fail to appear in such tables; in the studies checked, an unresolved V gene covers under half of the shortfall, and the cause of the remainder is unknown. The DNA gave D and trimming, while V, J and clone size come from that table. Present in this sample are more than 55,000 clones, 88% of which were seen just once. Over 5% of the sample rests with the top ten.

Interpreted using the paper, the time point label stands for: cycle 2 day 1 (C2D1) of nivolumab. Every trial patient had relapsed after autologous stem cell transplantation, and cohorts A, B and C differed in prior brentuximab vedotin exposure. A total of over 55 patients with relapsed/refractory classical Hodgkin lymphoma made up the trial cohort, and each patient's best overall response was complete response, partial response or progressive disease. Single-agent nivolumab was administered to trial patients in the multi-cohort phase II CheckMate 205 trial. Best overall response was determined by an independent review committee according to the 2007 International Working Group response criteria. Trial PBMCs were collected immediately before nivolumab initiation (C1D1) and during therapy at cycle 2 day 1 and cycle 4 day 1. Peripheral blood was collected in 8 mL Vacutainer Cell Preparation Tubes, from which PBMCs were isolated by centrifugation and then cryopreserved.

CDR3 length: 22 amino acids, cysteine to phenylalanine. The DNA shown is the 66-base CDR3, in frame from base 1. Deletion took 5 bases off V and 4 bases off J, with a span of 37 bases between the germline ends. CDR1 and CDR2, per the germline V gene, are SGHVS and FQNEAQ. Sequences were derived from peripheral blood mononuclear cells (PBMCs), sampled before the second cycle of nivolumab. The chain is made from TRBV7-8 and TRBJ2-3, with no confidently assigned D gene. The source of this sequence is a human donor with classical Hodgkin lymphoma. The DNA sequence is as follows: TGTGCCAGCAGCCCCCTCTACGGGCCTCAAGCAGTCGGGTCGGTAAATTCAGATACGCAGTATTTT. This codes for CASSPLYGPQAVGSVNSDTQYF.